This T cell receptor beta chain derives from a study of T-cell memory formation after mild COVID-19. General study points: Some SARS-CoV-2-responding clones were already detected in memory before infection.

This clonotype turned up a few times. Its specificity is not known. From 5'RACE with constant-segment primers came TCR alpha and TCR beta cDNA libraries that carried sample barcodes and UMIs. TCRdb re-analysed the 5' RACE reads in MiXCR, keeping a single row per CDR3 protein. The sample has under 400,000 distinct CDR3 sequences, 25% to 30% seen once. In germline, CDR1 is SGHRS, CDR2 YFSETQ. This CDR3 region has 13 residues. V shed 3 bases and J 12 bases; nucleotides not matched to a gene: 11. This TCR was recovered from an adult woman who had mild COVID-19 (a few samples of this study predate the infection). Cell type and time point are not known. Sequencing input: PBMCs or a T cell subset sorted from them (not recorded which). The chain uses TRBV5-1 and TRBJ2-7; 8 nucleotides agree with TRBD1. This CDR3 reads CASSYGTGWRGYF. The CDR3 region has the DNA TGCGCCAGCAGCTACGGGACAGGCTGGCGAGGGTACTTC. Using reference TRBV5-1 and TRBJ2-7 for the parts outside the CDR3, the full variable domain is KAGVTQTPRYLIKTRGQQVTLSCSPISGHRSVSWYQQTPGQGLQFLFEYFSETQRNKGNFPGRFSGRQFSNSRSEMNVSTLELGDSALYLCASSYGTGWRGYFGPGTRLTVT.